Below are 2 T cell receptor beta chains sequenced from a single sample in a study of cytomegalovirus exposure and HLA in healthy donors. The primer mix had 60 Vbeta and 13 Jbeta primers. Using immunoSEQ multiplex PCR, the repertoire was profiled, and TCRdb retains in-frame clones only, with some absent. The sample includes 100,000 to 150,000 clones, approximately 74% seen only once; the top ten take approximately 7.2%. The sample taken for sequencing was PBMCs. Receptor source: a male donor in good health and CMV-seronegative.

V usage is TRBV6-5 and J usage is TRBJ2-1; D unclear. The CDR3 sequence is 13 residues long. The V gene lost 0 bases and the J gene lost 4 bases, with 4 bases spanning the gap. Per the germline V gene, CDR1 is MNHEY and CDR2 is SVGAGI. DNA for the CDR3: TGTGCCAGCAGTTACTCTTATTACAATGAGCAGTTCTTC. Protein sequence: CASSYSYYNEQFF.

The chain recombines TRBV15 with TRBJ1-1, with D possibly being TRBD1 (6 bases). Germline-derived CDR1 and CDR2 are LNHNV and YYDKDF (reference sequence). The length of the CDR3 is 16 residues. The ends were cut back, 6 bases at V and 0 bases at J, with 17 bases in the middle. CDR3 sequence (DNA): TGTGCCACCAGTACAGGGCTGGGTAGCATGAACACTGAAGCTTTCTTT. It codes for CATSTGLGSMNTEAFF.